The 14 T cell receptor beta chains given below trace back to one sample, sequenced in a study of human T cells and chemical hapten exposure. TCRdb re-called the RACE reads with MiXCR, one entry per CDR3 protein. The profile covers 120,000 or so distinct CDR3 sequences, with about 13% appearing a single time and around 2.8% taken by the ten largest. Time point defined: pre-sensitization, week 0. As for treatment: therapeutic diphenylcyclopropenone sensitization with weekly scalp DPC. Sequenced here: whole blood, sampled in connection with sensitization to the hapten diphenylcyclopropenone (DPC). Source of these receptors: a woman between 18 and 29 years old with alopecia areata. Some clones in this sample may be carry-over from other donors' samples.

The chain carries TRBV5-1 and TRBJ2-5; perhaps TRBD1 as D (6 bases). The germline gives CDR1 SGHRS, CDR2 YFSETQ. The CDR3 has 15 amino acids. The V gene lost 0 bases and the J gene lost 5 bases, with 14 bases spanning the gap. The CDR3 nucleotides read TGCGCCAGCAGCTTGGGGACAGCCCCGGGGGAGACCCAGTACTTC. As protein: CASSLGTAPGETQYF.

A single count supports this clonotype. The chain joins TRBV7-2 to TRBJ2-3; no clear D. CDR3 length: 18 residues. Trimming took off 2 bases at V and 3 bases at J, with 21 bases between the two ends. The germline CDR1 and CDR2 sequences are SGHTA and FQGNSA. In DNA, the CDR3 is TGTGCCAGCAGCTTAAAAGGCAGGCCGGTGATCGCAACAGATACGCAGTATTTT. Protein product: CASSLKGRPVIATDTQYF.

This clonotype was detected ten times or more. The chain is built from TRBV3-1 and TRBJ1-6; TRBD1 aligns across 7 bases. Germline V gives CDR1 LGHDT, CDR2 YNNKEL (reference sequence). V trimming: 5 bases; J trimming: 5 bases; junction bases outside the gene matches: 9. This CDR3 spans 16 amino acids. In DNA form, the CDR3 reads TGTGCCAGCAGCTTTCTGCCGGGACAGAATAATTCACCCCTCCACTTT. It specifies CASSFLPGQNNSPLHF.

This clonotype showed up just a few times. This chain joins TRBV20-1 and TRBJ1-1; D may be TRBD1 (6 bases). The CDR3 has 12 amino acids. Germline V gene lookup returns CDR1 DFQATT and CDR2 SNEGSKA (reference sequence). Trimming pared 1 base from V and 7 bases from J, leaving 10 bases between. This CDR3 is CSARVAQGEAFF. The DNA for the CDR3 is TGCAGTGCTAGAGTCGCACAGGGTGAAGCTTTCTTT.

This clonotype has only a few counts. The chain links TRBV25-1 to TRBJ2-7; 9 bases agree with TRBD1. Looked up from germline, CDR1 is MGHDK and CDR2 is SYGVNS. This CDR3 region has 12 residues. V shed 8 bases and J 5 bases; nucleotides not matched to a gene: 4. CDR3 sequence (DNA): TGTGCCAGCGGGACAGGGATAAACGAGCAGTACTTC. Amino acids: CASGTGINEQYF.

The CDR3 sequence: CAISESSGGTYEQYF. Written as DNA, the CDR3 is TGTGCCATCAGTGAGTCATCAGGAGGGACCTACGAGCAGTACTTC. The J gene is TRBJ2-7, the V gene TRBV10-3; D perhaps matches TRBD2 (6 bases). The V end was cut by 0 bases, the J end by 2 bases, with 11 bases between. Per the germline V gene, CDR1 is ENHRY and CDR2 is SYGVKD. The CDR3 loop spans 15 amino acids.

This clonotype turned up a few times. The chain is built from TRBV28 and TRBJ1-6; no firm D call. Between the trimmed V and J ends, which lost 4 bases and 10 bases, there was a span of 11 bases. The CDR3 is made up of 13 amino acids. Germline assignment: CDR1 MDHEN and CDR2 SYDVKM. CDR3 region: CASSSPYGSPLHF. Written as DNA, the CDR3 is TGTGCCAGCAGTTCCCCGTACGGATCACCCCTCCACTTT.

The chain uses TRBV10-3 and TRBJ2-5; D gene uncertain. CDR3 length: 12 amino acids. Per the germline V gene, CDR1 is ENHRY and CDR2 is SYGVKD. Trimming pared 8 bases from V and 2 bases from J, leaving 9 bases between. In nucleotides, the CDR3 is TGTGCCATCGGCGGCGGACAAGAGACCCAGTACTTC. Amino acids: CAIGGGQETQYF.

This CDR3 is CASSTTSGIYNEQFF. CDR3 bases: TGTGCCAGCAGCACGACTAGCGGGATCTACAATGAGCAGTTCTTC. The chain uses TRBV7-2 and TRBJ2-1; 11 bases align to TRBD2. This CDR3 comprises 15 residues. The junction had 3 bases not matched to a gene; V was cut back by 5 bases and J by 3 bases. Per germline, CDR1 SGHTA and CDR2 FQGNSA.

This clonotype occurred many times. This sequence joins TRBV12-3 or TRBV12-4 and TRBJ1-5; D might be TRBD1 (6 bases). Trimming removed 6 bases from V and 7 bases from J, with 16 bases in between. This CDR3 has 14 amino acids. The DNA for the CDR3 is TGTGCCAGCAGGATAAACAGGGAATGGCAGCCCCAGCATTTT. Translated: CASRINREWQPQHF.

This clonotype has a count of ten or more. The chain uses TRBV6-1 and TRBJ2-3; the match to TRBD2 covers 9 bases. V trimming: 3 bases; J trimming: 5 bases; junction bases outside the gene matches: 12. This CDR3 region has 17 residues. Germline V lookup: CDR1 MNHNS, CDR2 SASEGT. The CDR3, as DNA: TGTGCCAGCAGTGAGGTCGCCGGCGGGGGGGGCCAAGATACGCAGTATTTT. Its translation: CASSEVAGGGGQDTQYF.

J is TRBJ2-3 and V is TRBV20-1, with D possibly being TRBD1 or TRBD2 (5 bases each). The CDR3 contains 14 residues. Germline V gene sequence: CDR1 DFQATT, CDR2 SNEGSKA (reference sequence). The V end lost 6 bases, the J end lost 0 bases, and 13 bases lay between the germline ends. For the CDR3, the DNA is TGCAGTGCGCTGAGTCGGGGCAGCACAGATACGCAGTATTTT. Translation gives CSALSRGSTDTQYF.

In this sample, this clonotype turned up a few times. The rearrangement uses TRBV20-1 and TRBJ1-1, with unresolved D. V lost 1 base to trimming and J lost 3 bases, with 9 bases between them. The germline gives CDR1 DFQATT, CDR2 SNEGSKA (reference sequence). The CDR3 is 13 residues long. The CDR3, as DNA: TGCAGTGCTAGAGCTTGGGGTTACACTGAAGCTTTCTTT. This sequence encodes CSARAWGYTEAFF.

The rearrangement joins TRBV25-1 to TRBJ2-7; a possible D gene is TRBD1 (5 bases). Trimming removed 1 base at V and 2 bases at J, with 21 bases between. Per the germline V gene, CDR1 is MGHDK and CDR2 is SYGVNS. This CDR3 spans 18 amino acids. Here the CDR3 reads CASSESIPLGRDTYEQYF. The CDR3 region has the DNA TGTGCCAGCAGTGAATCCATCCCCCTTGGCAGGGATACCTACGAGCAGTACTTC.